These T cell receptor beta chains were read from a single sample in a study of T-cell memory formation after mild COVID-19. Each CDR3 protein gets one entry after TCRdb re-called the 5' RACE reads with MiXCR. This sample has approximately 100,000 distinct CDR3 sequences, with roughly 23% found just once. The sample taken for sequencing was PBMCs or a T cell subset sorted from them (not recorded which). These receptors came from a man younger than 30 who had mild COVID-19 (a few samples of this study predate the infection). Cell type and time point are not known. Each CDR3 is given with its conserved first and last residue. The order of the fields is J gene, D gene, clone size, V gene, CDR3 protein, CDR3 DNA. D genes are given only for firm matches. Part of the rows lack a size; the others show once, few, many or a class for expanded clones.

>TRBJ2-3|TRBD1|-|TRBV7-9
CASSSRDSSTDTQYF
TGTGCCAGCAGCTCCCGGGACAGTAGCACAGATACGCAGTATTTT
>TRBJ2-7|TRBD1|few|TRBV5-1
CASSSLPGQGYEQYF
TGCGCCAGCAGCAGCCTCCCGGGACAGGGGTACGAGCAGTACTTC
>TRBJ2-3|-|-|TRBV5-5
CASSLGRVGLTDTQYF
TGTGCCAGCAGCCTGGGAAGGGTGGGCCTCACAGATACGCAGTATTTT
>TRBJ2-5|-|few|TRBV4-3
CASSQEIGLRETQYF
TGCGCCAGCAGCCAAGAGATAGGTCTGAGGGAGACCCAGTACTTC
>TRBJ1-3|TRBD1|-|TRBV20-1
CSARPLGQGRNTIYF
TGCAGTGCAAGACCCCTGGGACAGGGCAGAAACACCATATATTTT
>TRBJ1-5|TRBD1|-|TRBV20-1
CSARDWTGGLYQPQHF
TGCAGTGCTAGAGATTGGACAGGGGGCTTATATCAGCCCCAGCATTTT
>TRBJ1-2|-|-|TRBV4-1
CASSQLDRNGYTF
TGCGCCAGCAGCCAATTGGACAGAAATGGCTACACCTTC
>TRBJ2-3|TRBD1|-|TRBV10-3
CAISEPGQSTDTQYF
TGTGCCATCAGTGAGCCGGGACAGAGCACAGATACGCAGTATTTT
>TRBJ1-1|-|-|TRBV6-5
CASSPRNTEAFF
TGTGCCAGCAGTCCCAGGAACACTGAAGCTTTCTTT
>TRBJ1-5|-|-|TRBV6-2/TRBV6-3
CASSYSQERVNQPQHF
TGTGCCAGCAGTTACTCACAAGAACGGGTCAATCAGCCCCAGCATTTT
>TRBJ2-2|-|-|TRBV3-1
CASSPESTGELFF
TGTGCCAGCAGCCCCGAGAGTACCGGGGAGCTGTTTTTT
>TRBJ2-3|TRBD2|-|TRBV7-2
CASSPGTSGSDTQYF
TGTGCCAGCAGCCCAGGGACTAGCGGCTCAGATACGCAGTATTTT
>TRBJ2-7|TRBD1|-|TRBV27
CASSSTGNEQYF
TGTGCCAGCAGCTCGACAGGGAACGAGCAGTACTTC
>TRBJ2-3|-|few|TRBV24-1
CATSEGIGTDTQYF
TGTGCCACCAGTGAGGGAATCGGCACAGATACGCAGTATTTT